This T cell receptor beta chain comes out of a study of blood T cell repertoires in COVID-19. The overall study: From T cells, B-cell-depleted T cells, or PBMCs came the material, which was cDNA or gDNA.

The CDR3 runs 15 residues. With V trimmed by 3 bases and J by 7 bases, 9 bases remained unmatched. From germline, CDR1 is KGHSH and CDR2 LQKENI. The data were produced by immunoSEQ multiplex PCR, yet TCRdb's version contains in-frame clones alone and is incomplete. The sample carries 50,000 to 65,000 clones, 75% to 90% recorded once. This TCR was recovered from a man aged 55 to 70 with acute or convalescent COVID-19. V is TRBV18 and J is TRBJ1-5; 7 bases match TRBD1. Sequences were obtained from peripheral blood. The CDR3 region has the DNA TGTGCCAGCTCACCTACGACAGGGACCGGCCAGCCCCAGCATTTT. It translates to CASSPTTGTGQPQHF. Drawing the rest from reference TRBV18 and TRBJ1-5, the complete variable domain is NAGVMQNPRHLVRRRGQEARLRCSPMKGHSHVYWYRQLPEEGLKFMVYLQKENIIDESGMPKERFSAEFPKEGPSILRIQQVVRGDSAAYFCASSPTTGTGQPQHFGDGTRLSIL.